The clone carrying this T cell receptor beta chain was seen ten or more times. Per germline, CDR1 SNHLY and CDR2 FYNNEI. Trimming removed 6 bases from V and 3 bases from J; junction bases left unmatched: 3. The CDR3 length is 13 residues. Documented time point: sample taken at primary tumor resection. Patients with untreated early-stage non-small cell lung cancer, numbering 72, were the donors. No cells were sorted before sequencing. The whole RNA sequenced was extracted from tumor, nontumor lung or frozen PBMC. This specimen belongs to a study of spatial heterogeneity in lung cancer. Study summary: Alpha-chain sequences were consistently detected less often than beta-chain sequences.

Unique molecular identifiers, one per molecule, were present on every TCR cDNA molecule. TCRdb recomputed calls from the 5' RACE reads with MiXCR, one row per CDR3 protein. The sample lists approximately 52,000 distinct CDR3 sequences; around 5.2% were seen once. The TCR sequence derives from a male donor with early-stage non-small cell lung cancer. The specimen comprised PBMCs, sampled at surgery. This chain links TRBV2 with TRBJ1-2, with 8 bases identical to TRBD1. The chain's CDR3 is CASRSTGDYGYTF. The CDR3 DNA reads TGTGCCAGCAGGTCGACAGGGGACTATGGCTACACCTTC.